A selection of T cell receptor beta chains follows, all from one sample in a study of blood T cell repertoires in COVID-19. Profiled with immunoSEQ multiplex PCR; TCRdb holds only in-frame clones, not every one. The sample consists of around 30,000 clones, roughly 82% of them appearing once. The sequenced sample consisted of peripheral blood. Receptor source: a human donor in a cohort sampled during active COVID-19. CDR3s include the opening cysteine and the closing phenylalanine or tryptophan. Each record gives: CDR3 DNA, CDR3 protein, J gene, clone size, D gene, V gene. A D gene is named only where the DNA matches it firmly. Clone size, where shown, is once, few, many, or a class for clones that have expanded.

DNA: TGTGCCACCCTCTCGGGGAACTCCTACGAGCAGTACTTC
CDR3: CATLSGNSYEQYF
J: TRBJ2-7
size: few
D: -
V: TRBV6-6

DNA: TGTGCCAGTAGGACAGGATACGGCTCCTATAATTCACCCCTCCACTTT
CDR3: CASRTGYGSYNSPLHF
J: TRBJ1-6
size: -
D: -
V: TRBV19

DNA: TGTGCCAGTAGTACGGACAGGGGGGCTAATTCACCCCTCCACTTT
CDR3: CASSTDRGANSPLHF
J: TRBJ1-6
size: -
D: TRBD1
V: TRBV19

DNA: TGCGCCAGCAGTGAGATAGGGAGTGGGGAGCTGTTTTTT
CDR3: CASSEIGSGELFF
J: TRBJ2-2
size: -
D: -
V: TRBV10-2

DNA: TGTGCCAGTGGACAGGGGTATACCTACAATGAGCAGTTCTTC
CDR3: CASGQGYTYNEQFF
J: TRBJ2-1
size: -
D: TRBD1
V: TRBV19

DNA: TGTGCCAGCAGTAGGGGGACAGGGGGCCTACTCACTGAAGCTTTCTTT
CDR3: CASSRGTGGLLTEAFF
J: TRBJ1-1
size: -
D: TRBD1
V: TRBV28

DNA: TGTGCCAGCAGGCGCCGGACAGCAGGTGGCTACACCTTC
CDR3: CASRRRTAGGYTF
J: TRBJ1-2
size: -
D: -
V: TRBV2

DNA: TGCAGTGCTAGTGCTGACCGGGGATGGGAGCAGTACTTC
CDR3: CSASADRGWEQYF
J: TRBJ2-7
size: -
D: -
V: TRBV20-1

DNA: TGTGCCAGCAGCCAAGATCTAGTGAGCGGGGGAGCAGATACGCAGTATTTT
CDR3: CASSQDLVSGGADTQYF
J: TRBJ2-3
size: -
D: TRBD2
V: TRBV4-2

DNA: TGTGCCAGCAGTGACTCGGGGGCGGCCGGGCAGTACTTC
CDR3: CASSDSGAAGQYF
J: TRBJ2-7
size: -
D: -
V: TRBV6-4

DNA: TGTGCCAGCAGGAGAGGGACAGGGGAGCCTGGGGCCAACGTCCTGACTTTC
CDR3: CASRRGTGEPGANVLTF
J: TRBJ2-6
size: -
D: TRBD1
V: TRBV2